The next 13 T cell receptor beta chains were all read from a single sample in a study of identical twins' blood T cells (dated by TCRdb to 2013 to 2014). Libraries were made using 5' RACE. TCRdb lists the instrument as Illumina Genome Analyzer IIx. TCRdb reanalyzed the raw reads on its own, using fastp at Q25 for trimming and MiXCR for clone calling, and kept in-frame beta chains. Duplicate CDR3 protein sequences are folded into a single record with the most common DNA and genes. This sample lists around 380,000 distinct CDR3 sequences; roughly 30% were detected once. The biggest ten clones account for 6% to 7% of the sample. The sample comprised PBMCs. These receptor sequences come from a woman aged 18 to 49 in good health.

This clonotype was seen more than once but under ten times. The chain has TRBV9 and TRBJ1-1, with unresolved D. Per the germline V gene, CDR1 is SGDLS and CDR2 is YYNGEE. The V end lost 0 bases, the J end lost 8 bases, and 8 bases lay between the germline ends. CDR3 size: 12 residues. The CDR3 is CASSVVAGEAFF. CDR3 nucleotide sequence: TGTGCCAGCAGCGTAGTTGCAGGAGAAGCTTTCTTT.

This clonotype has a count of ten or more. This chain connects TRBV29-1 to TRBJ1-4; D is unresolved. This CDR3 region has 14 residues. The germline V gene encodes CDR1 SQVTM and CDR2 ANQGSEA. V was shortened by 6 bases and J by 0 bases, with 11 bases between the two germline ends. The CDR3 nucleotides are TGCAGCGTGGGGATACGTGCAACTAATGAAAAACTGTTTTTT. It translates to CSVGIRATNEKLFF.

In regard to this clonotype: An end of the junction differs from the germline gene, which may be a read error. This chain joins TRBV6-6 and TRBJ2-1; D uncertain. The CDR3 length is 14 residues. Germline CDR1 is MNHNY and CDR2 is SVGAGI (reference sequence). The CDR3 nucleotides are TGTACCAGCAGTTACTCGCTGTGGGGCAATGAGCAGTTCTTC. It is translated as CTSSYSLWGNEQFF.

The rearrangement joins TRBV4-3 to TRBJ1-2, with D uncertain. This CDR3 is built from 16 residues. The germline V gene encodes CDR1 LGHNA and CDR2 YSLEER. Trimming cost V 3 bases and J 4 bases, with 18 bases left between them. DNA for the CDR3: TGCGCCAGCAGCCAGAGAGCCGGGGAATCTCTCTATGGCTACACCTTC. Residues: CASSQRAGESLYGYTF.

The rearrangement uses TRBV20-1 and TRBJ2-1; D is possibly TRBD2 (6 bases). Germline CDR1 is DFQATT and CDR2 is SNEGSKA (reference sequence). CDR3 length equals 14 residues. For the CDR3, the DNA is TGCAGCACCACCGCAGCGGGTTTCTACAATGAGCAGTTCTTC. Its protein product is CSTTAAGFYNEQFF.

The CDR3 DNA follows: TGCAGTGCTAGTATTGGCGCTCTAAGCTACACCTTC. Its protein product is CSASIGALSYTF. V and J are TRBV20-1 and TRBJ1-2, with D uncertain. The germline V gene has CDR1 DFQATT and CDR2 SNEGSKA (reference sequence). Trimming pared 3 bases from V and 9 bases from J, leaving 14 bases between. CDR3 length: 12 residues.

J is TRBJ1-6 and V is TRBV12-3 or TRBV12-4, with D tentatively TRBD1 (5 bases). This CDR3 comprises 18 residues. V lost 6 bases and J lost 7, with 25 bases in between. CDR3: CASSPRVSGIGSNSPLHF. CDR3 coding DNA: TGTGCCAGCAGCCCAAGGGTGTCAGGGATCGGAAGCAATTCACCCCTCCACTTT.

This clonotype came up once. This may come from a read error, since a much larger clone is one base off. CDR3 DNA: TGCGCCAGCCGTGCCTCCTATTGGGAGCCCCAGCATTTT. Protein sequence: CASRASYWEPQHF. This chain connects TRBV5-1 to TRBJ1-5; D remains unclear. Germline V gene sequence: CDR1 SGHRS, CDR2 YFSETQ. There are 13 residues in the CDR3. V gave up 7 bases and J gave up 8 bases, with 16 bases separating them.

This rearrangement joins TRBV15 to TRBJ2-3; TRBD2 matches 11 bases. With 6 bases clipped from V and 3 bases from J, the junction kept 11 bases outside the gene matches. Germline V gene lookup returns CDR1 LNHNV and CDR2 YYDKDF (reference sequence). The CDR3 runs 17 residues. CDR3 amino acids: CATRKGLAGGRTDTQYF. CDR3 nucleotides: TGTGCCACCAGAAAAGGCCTAGCGGGGGGACGAACAGATACGCAGTATTTT.

The chain combines TRBV5-6 with TRBJ1-1; maybe TRBD1 (6 bases). This CDR3 comprises 13 residues. The germline V and J ends were trimmed by 2 bases and 12 bases, with 17 bases remaining between them. Looked up from germline, CDR1 is SGHDT and CDR2 is YYEEEE. CDR3 sequence (DNA): TGTGCCAGCAGCTTAGTGGACAGCTTCACGACTTTCTTT. Protein sequence: CASSLVDSFTTFF.

This clonotype was seen repeatedly, ten times or more. V and J are TRBV13 and TRBJ1-1; D ambiguous. Germline V lookup: CDR1 PRHDT, CDR2 FYEKMQ (reference sequence). The CDR3 totals 15 residues. Trimming removed 1 base from V and 1 base from J, with 10 bases in between. Written as DNA, the CDR3 is TGTGCCAGCAGCTTAGCGGCAGAAACGAACACTGAAGCTTTCTTT. It codes for CASSLAAETNTEAFF.

At least ten counts were recorded for this clonotype. The genes are TRBV2 and TRBJ1-5; D remains unclear. The CDR3 sequence is 14 residues long. V shed 3 bases and J shed 3 bases, with 9 bases lying between them. Germline V CDR1 and CDR2: SNHLY, FYNNEI. In nucleotides, the CDR3 is TGTGCCAGCAGTGATGTACAGTTCAATCAGCCCCAGCATTTT. It is translated as CASSDVQFNQPQHF.

The V and J genes are TRBV9 and TRBJ2-7, with D tentatively TRBD1 (5 bases). The germline V gene has CDR1 SGDLS and CDR2 YYNGEE. With 3 bases removed from V and 6 bases from J, the gap between germline ends came to 10 bases. This CDR3 comprises 12 residues. In nucleotides, the CDR3 is TGTGCCAGCAGCGCGACAGTCGGCGAGCAGTACTTC. It codes for CASSATVGEQYF.